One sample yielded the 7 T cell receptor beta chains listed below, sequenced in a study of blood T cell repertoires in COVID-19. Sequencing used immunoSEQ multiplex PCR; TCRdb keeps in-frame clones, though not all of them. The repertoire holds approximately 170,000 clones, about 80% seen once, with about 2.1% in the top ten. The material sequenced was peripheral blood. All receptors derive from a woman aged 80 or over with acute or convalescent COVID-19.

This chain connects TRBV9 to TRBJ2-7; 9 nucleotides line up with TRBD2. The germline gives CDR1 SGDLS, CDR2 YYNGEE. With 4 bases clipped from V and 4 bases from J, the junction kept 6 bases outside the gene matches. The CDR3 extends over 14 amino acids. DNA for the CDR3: TGTGCCAGCAGCCCGCGGGGGGGCAAGTACGAGCAGTACTTC. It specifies CASSPRGGKYEQYF.

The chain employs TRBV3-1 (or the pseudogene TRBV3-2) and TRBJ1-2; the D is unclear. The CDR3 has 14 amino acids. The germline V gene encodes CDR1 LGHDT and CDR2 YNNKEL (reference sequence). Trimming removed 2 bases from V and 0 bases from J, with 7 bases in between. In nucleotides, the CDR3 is TGTGCCAGCAGCCAACGGGAAACTAACTATGGCTACACCTTC. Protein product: CASSQRETNYGYTF.

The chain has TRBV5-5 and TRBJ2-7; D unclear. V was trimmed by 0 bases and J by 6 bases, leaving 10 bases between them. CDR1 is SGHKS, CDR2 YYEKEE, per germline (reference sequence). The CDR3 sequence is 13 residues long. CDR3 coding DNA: TGTGCCAGCAGCTTGGCCGGCACTACCGAGCAGTACTTC. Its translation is CASSLAGTTEQYF. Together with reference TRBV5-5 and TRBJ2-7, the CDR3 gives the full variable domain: DAGVTQSPTHLIKTRGQQVTLRCSPISGHKSVSWYQQVLGQGPQFIFQYYEKEERGRGNFPDRFSARQFPNYSSELNVNALLLGDSALYLCASSLAGTTEQYFGPGTRLTVT.

CDR3 DNA sequence: TGTGCCAGCAGCCAATTGACTAGCGGGACAGGGAACACCGGGGAGCTGTTTTTT. Amino acid sequence: CASSQLTSGTGNTGELFF. J is TRBJ2-2 and V is TRBV16; 11 nucleotides line up with TRBD2. Trimming at V came to 1 base and at J to 1 base, leaving 5 bases not matched to a gene. Germline V CDR1 and CDR2: KGHSY, FQNENV. The CDR3 covers 18 residues.

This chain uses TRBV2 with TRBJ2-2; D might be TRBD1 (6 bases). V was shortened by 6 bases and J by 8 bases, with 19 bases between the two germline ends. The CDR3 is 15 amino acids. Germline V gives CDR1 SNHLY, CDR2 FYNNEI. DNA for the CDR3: TGTGCCAGCAGGAAAGAACAGGGTCCAGGGGGGGAGCTGTTTTTT. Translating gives CASRKEQGPGGELFF.

CDR3 in DNA: TGCGCCAGCAGCTCTGGACTAGCGGGCGGGAAGACTAGCACAGATACGCAGTATTTT. Protein sequence: CASSSGLAGGKTSTDTQYF. The genes are TRBV5-1 and TRBJ2-3, with 11 bases aligning to TRBD2. From germline, CDR1 is SGHRS and CDR2 YFSETQ. This CDR3 is built from 19 residues. Trimming at V came to 3 bases and at J to 0 bases, leaving 12 bases not matched to a gene.

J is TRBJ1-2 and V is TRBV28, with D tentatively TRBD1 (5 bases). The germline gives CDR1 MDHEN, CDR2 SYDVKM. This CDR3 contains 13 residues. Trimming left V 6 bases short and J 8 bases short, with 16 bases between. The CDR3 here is CASSRTGGGGYTF. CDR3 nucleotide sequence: TGTGCCAGCAGCCGAACGGGGGGAGGAGGCTACACCTTC.